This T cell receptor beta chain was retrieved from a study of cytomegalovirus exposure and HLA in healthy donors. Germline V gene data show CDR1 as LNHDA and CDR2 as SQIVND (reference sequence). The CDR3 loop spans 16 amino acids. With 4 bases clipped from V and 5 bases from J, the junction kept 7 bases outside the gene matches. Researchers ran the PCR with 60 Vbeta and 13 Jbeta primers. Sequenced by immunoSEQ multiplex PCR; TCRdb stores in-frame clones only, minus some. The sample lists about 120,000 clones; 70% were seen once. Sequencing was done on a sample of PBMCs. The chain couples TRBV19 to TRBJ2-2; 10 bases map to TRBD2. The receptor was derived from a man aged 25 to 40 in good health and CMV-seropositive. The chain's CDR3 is CASSTQLAGNTGELFF. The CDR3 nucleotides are TGTGCCAGTAGTACCCAACTAGCGGGGAATACCGGGGAGCTGTTTTTT.